A single sample gave rise to the 8 T cell receptor beta chains below, sequenced in a study of blood T cell repertoires in COVID-19. Libraries were prepared by immunoSEQ multiplex PCR; TCRdb keeps only in-frame clonotypes and omits some of them. The sample records around 500,000 clones, more than 75% being singletons. Sequencing used PBMCs or T cells enriched from blood (not recorded which). These receptors were obtained from a woman in her thirties or forties who had recovered from COVID-19.

The V gene is TRBV7-9, the J gene TRBJ1-2; 8 bases agree with TRBD1. This CDR3 is built from 15 residues. Per germline, CDR1 SEHNR and CDR2 FQNEAQ (reference sequence). Unmatched junction bases numbered 10, after V lost 2 bases and J lost 8 bases. The CDR3 DNA reads as TGTGCCAGCAGCTTACGCCCGGGACAGGAGGACGGCTACACCTTC. This translates into CASSLRPGQEDGYTF.

The chain links TRBV19 to TRBJ1-4; D might be TRBD1 (5 bases). Germline V CDR1 and CDR2: LNHDA, SQIVND (reference sequence). Trimming left V 3 bases short and J 5 bases short, with 19 bases between. The CDR3 has 17 amino acids. CDR3 sequence reads: CASSMLIVRGVNEKLFF. The DNA for the CDR3 is TGTGCCAGTAGTATGTTAATCGTACGGGGGGTCAATGAAAAACTGTTTTTT.

This clone was detected only a few times. The chain uses TRBV19 and TRBJ2-5; maybe TRBD2 (5 bases). In germline, CDR1 is LNHDA, CDR2 SQIVND (reference sequence). This CDR3 has 15 residues. The V and J ends lost 3 bases and 4 bases respectively, with 15 bases between them. The CDR3 is CASSISRIEGETQYF. The CDR3 nucleotides read TGTGCCAGTAGTATCAGCCGGATAGAGGGAGAGACCCAGTACTTC.

This clone was recorded only once. V gene TRBV6-2 or TRBV6-3 combines with J gene TRBJ2-1, with no clear D. CDR1 is MNHEY, CDR2 SVGEGT, per germline. The V end was cut by 5 bases, the J end by 7 bases, with 9 bases between. The CDR3 totals 12 residues. CDR3 sequence (DNA): TGTGCCAGCAGTCCCATACTAAATGAGCAGTTCTTC. Protein sequence: CASSPILNEQFF.

This clone has only one observation. V is TRBV7-9 and J is TRBJ2-1; tentative D call: TRBD2 (6 bases). CDR3 size: 19 residues. The germline CDR1 and CDR2 sequences are SEHNR and FQNEAQ (reference sequence). Trimming pared 0 bases from V and 5 bases from J, leaving 23 bases between. This chain's CDR3 is CASSLARSIGSGSHNEQFF. For the CDR3, the DNA is TGTGCCAGCAGCTTAGCGCGATCAATTGGTAGCGGTAGCCACAATGAGCAGTTCTTC.

This clone occurred once. V and J are TRBV19 and TRBJ2-2; TRBD2 might be the D (5 bases). The V and J ends lost 9 bases and 6 bases respectively, with 20 bases between them. The CDR3 totals 15 residues. Germline lookup yields CDR1 LNHDA and CDR2 SQIVND (reference sequence). The CDR3 spells CASHLPGKGAGELFF. CDR3 nucleotides: TGTGCCAGCCATCTTCCGGGAAAGGGAGCCGGGGAGCTGTTTTTT.

The gene calls are TRBV2 and TRBJ1-1; D may be TRBD1 (6 bases). CDR3 length: 14 residues. CDR1 SNHLY and CDR2 FYNNEI come from the germline V gene. Trimming left V 0 bases short and J 5 bases short, with 10 bases between. CDR3 coding DNA: TGTGCCAGCAGTGAAGCGGGGGGGCGGACTGAAGCTTTCTTT. Translation: CASSEAGGRTEAFF.

On this clone: Other nucleotide sequences in the sample specify the same CDR3. The genes are TRBV9 and TRBJ1-1; weak D call: TRBD1 (6 bases). CDR1 is SGDLS and CDR2 is YYNGEE in the germline V gene. The CDR3 runs to 13 residues. V was clipped by 2 bases and J by 4 bases, with 9 bases between them. CDR3 in DNA: TGTGCCAGCAGCGTCAGGGGTAGCACTGAAGCTTTCTTT. Translated: CASSVRGSTEAFF.